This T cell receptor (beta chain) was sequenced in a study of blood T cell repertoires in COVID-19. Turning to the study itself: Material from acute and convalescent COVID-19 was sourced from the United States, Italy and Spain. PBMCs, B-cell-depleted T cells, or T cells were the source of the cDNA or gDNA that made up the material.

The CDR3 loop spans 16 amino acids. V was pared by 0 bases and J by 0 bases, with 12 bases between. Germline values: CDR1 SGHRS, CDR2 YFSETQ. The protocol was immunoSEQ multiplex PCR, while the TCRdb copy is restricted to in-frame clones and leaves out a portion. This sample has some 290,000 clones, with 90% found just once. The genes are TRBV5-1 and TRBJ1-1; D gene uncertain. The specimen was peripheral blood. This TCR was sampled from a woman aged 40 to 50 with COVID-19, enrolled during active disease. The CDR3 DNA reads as TGCGCCAGCAGCTTGGCCCCTATCGAATTGAACACTGAAGCTTTCTTT. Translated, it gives CASSLAPIELNTEAFF.